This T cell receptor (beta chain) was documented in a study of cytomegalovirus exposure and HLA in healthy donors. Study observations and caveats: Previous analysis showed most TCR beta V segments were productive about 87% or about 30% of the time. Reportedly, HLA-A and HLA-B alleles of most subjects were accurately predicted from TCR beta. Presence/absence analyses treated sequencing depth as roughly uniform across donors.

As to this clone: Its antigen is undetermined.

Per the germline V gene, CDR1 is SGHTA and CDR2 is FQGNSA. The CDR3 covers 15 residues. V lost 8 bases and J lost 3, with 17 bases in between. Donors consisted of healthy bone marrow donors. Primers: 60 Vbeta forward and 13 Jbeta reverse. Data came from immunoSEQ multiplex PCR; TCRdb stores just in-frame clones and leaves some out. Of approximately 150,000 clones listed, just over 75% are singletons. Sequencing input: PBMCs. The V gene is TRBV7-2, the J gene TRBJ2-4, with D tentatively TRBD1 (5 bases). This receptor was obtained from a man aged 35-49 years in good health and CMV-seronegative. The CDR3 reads CASGFYGQVKNIQYF. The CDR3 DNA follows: TGTGCCAGCGGTTTTTACGGACAAGTCAAAAACATTCAGTACTTC. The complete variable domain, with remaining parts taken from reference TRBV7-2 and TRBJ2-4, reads GAGVSQSPSNKVTEKGKDVELRCDPISGHTALYWYRQSLGQGLEFLIYFQGNSAPDKSGLPSDRFSAERTGGSVSTLTIQRTQQEDSAVYLCASGFYGQVKNIQYFGAGTRLSVL.